This TCR beta chain derives from a study of T-cell memory formation after mild COVID-19. Study-wide results and limits: Contracting CD8+ clones were enriched in EMRA, CD4+ mainly in CM and EM. There was a balanced CD4/CD8 profile in clones contracting day 15 to 85, and later expanders leaned CD4+. The authors did not confirm SARS-CoV-2 specificity of second-wave clones peaking day 37.

V shed 5 bases, J shed 3 bases, and the junction held 16 bases outside the gene matches. This CDR3 spans 19 amino acids. CDR1 and CDR2 (germline): SGHTA, FQGNSA. Researchers used 5'RACE with constant-segment primers to make TCR alpha and TCR beta cDNA libraries that carry sample barcodes and UMIs. TCRdb redid the calling of the 5' RACE reads with MiXCR, one entry per CDR3 protein. The sample includes about 390,000 distinct CDR3 sequences, roughly 15% of them seen just once. This clonotype was recorded at least ten times. Its matching antigen is unknown. The sequence came from a man younger than 30 who had mild COVID-19 (a few samples of this study predate the infection). Cell type and time point are not known. V and J are TRBV7-2 and TRBJ1-4; TRBD1 aligns across 9 bases. The sample taken for sequencing was PBMCs or a T cell subset sorted from them (not recorded which). The CDR3 DNA is TGTGCCAGCAGCGGCTGGGACAGGGAACGAGGGAGGGCTAATGAAAAACTGTTTTTT. Its protein is CASSGWDRERGRANEKLFF.